Below, 29 T cell receptor beta chains from the same sample are listed, as sequenced in a study of blood T cells in healthy people across ages. Primers used in a second PCR of roughly 6 to 11 cycles were a sample-barcoded 5' primer and a J-beta primer mix. TCRdb re-analysed the 5' RACE reads in MiXCR, keeping a single row per CDR3 protein. The table lists around 1.7 million distinct CDR3 sequences, roughly 28% of them singletons, with 7.7% in the top ten. Sequenced sample: blood. Receptors originate from a young woman in good health.

This clonotype has a handful of counts. V gene TRBV12-3 or TRBV12-4 combines with J gene TRBJ2-7; TRBD2 matches 7 bases. There are 12 residues in the CDR3. V dropped 7 bases and J dropped 9; count of bases not matched to a gene: 9. The CDR3 region has the DNA TGTGCCAGCATGCCTCGTGGGAGGGGGCAGTACTTC. Its protein is CASMPRGRGQYF.

In its sample, this clonotype was seen many times. The chain joins TRBV4-1 to TRBJ2-3; tentatively, D is TRBD2 (6 bases). Germline assignment: CDR1 MGHRA and CDR2 YSYEKL. V gave up 3 bases and J gave up 5 bases, with 18 bases separating them. The CDR3 is 16 residues long. CDR3 region: CASSQLRGSPRDTQYF. The CDR3 DNA is TGCGCCAGCAGCCAGCTTCGGGGGTCACCACGAGATACGCAGTATTTT.

This clonotype has a handful of counts. The rearrangement links TRBV18 to TRBJ1-5; TRBD1 might be the D (6 bases). The CDR3 runs 15 residues. Germline V lookup: CDR1 KGHSH, CDR2 LQKENI. Deletions cut 2 bases from V and 5 bases from J, with 13 bases between. The CDR3 DNA follows: TGTGCCAGCTCACCAAGTTCAGAGGGGGATCAGCCCCAGCATTTT. It specifies CASSPSSEGDQPQHF. Full variable domain (outside the CDR3, taken from reference TRBV18 and TRBJ1-5): NAGVMQNPRHLVRRRGQEARLRCSPMKGHSHVYWYRQLPEEGLKFMVYLQKENIIDESGMPKERFSAEFPKEGPSILRIQQVVRGDSAAYFCASSPSSEGDQPQHFGDGTRLSIL.

This clonotype was counted a few times. The chain has TRBV11-2 and TRBJ2-5; TRBD2 matches at 10 bases. The CDR3 runs 15 residues. Germline-derived CDR1 and CDR2 are SGHAT and FQNNGV. V trimming: 5 bases; J trimming: 3 bases; junction bases outside the gene matches: 6. The CDR3 region is CASSPGLANEETQYF. The CDR3 nucleotides are TGTGCCAGCAGCCCGGGACTAGCGAACGAAGAGACCCAGTACTTC.

V is TRBV2 and J is TRBJ2-2; D may match TRBD1 or TRBD2 (5 bases each). CDR1 is SNHLY and CDR2 is FYNNEI in the germline V gene. Between the trimmed V and J ends, which lost 6 bases and 0 bases, there was a span of 11 bases. This CDR3 is built from 15 residues. CDR3 DNA: TGTGCCAGCAGGCTACAGGAGGCGAACACCGGGGAGCTGTTTTTT. Encoded protein: CASRLQEANTGELFF.

This clonotype was counted only a few times. The chain carries TRBV30 and TRBJ1-4; D uncertain. There are 12 residues in the CDR3. The germline CDR1 and CDR2 sequences are GTSNPN and SVGIG (reference sequence). V dropped 1 base and J dropped 5 bases, with 5 bases sitting between them. The chain's CDR3 is CAWSGPNEKLFF. The CDR3 region has the DNA TGTGCCTGGAGTGGACCAAATGAAAAACTGTTTTTT.

V gene TRBV29-1 combines with J gene TRBJ1-1; D remains unclear. V dropped 2 bases and J dropped 7 bases, with 11 bases sitting between them. CDR3 length: 12 residues. The germline gives CDR1 SQVTM, CDR2 ANQGSEA. This CDR3 reads CSVEFVRIEAFF. CDR3 coding DNA: TGCAGCGTTGAATTCGTCAGGATTGAAGCTTTCTTT.

This clonotype was observed a single time. This chain links TRBV5-1 with TRBJ1-1; D gene ambiguous. Germline lookup yields CDR1 SGHRS and CDR2 YFSETQ. The CDR3 consists of 13 residues. Deletions cut 5 bases from V and 1 base from J, with 9 bases between. CDR3 nucleotide sequence: TGCGCCAGCAGACATCTGGGGAACACTGAAGCTTTCTTT. Its translation: CASRHLGNTEAFF.

This clonotype has a count of ten or more. The rearrangement joins TRBV12-3 or TRBV12-4 to TRBJ2-3; D not resolved. CDR3 length: 12 amino acids. V gave up 6 bases and J gave up 5 bases, with 9 bases separating them. The CDR3 region is CASSLRRDTQYF. The CDR3, as DNA: TGTGCCAGCAGCCTGCGGCGAGATACGCAGTATTTT.

V and J are TRBV24-1 and TRBJ2-7; weak D call: TRBD2 (6 bases). The CDR3 covers 14 residues. The V gene lost 3 bases and the J gene lost 5 bases, with 13 bases spanning the gap. Germline CDR1 and CDR2: KGHDR and SFDVKD. The CDR3, as DNA: TGTGCCACCAGTGATGGCGGGGTTGAGGACGAGCAGTACTTC. The encoded protein is CATSDGGVEDEQYF.

The chain couples TRBV4-3 to TRBJ1-2; D is undetermined. Germline V gene data show CDR1 as LGHNA and CDR2 as YSLEER. V was cut by 0 bases and J by 4 bases, with 15 bases left in between. The CDR3 totals 16 residues. DNA of the CDR3: TGCGCCAGCAGCCAAGATCTTCCTCCCTCCTCCTATGGCTACACCTTC. It encodes CASSQDLPPSSYGYTF.

In this sample, this clonotype turned up a few times. This chain joins TRBV5-1 and TRBJ2-3, with TRBD2 identical over 7 bases. V gave up 1 base and J gave up 2 bases; unmatched junction bases: 7. CDR1 is SGHRS and CDR2 is YFSETQ in the germline V gene. The CDR3 extends over 16 amino acids. CDR3 amino acids: CASSLTGGRFTDTQYF. The DNA for the CDR3 is TGCGCCAGCAGCTTGACGGGGGGTCGTTTCACAGATACGCAGTATTTT.

This sequence joins TRBV12-3 or TRBV12-4 and TRBJ2-4; TRBD2 aligns across 15 bases. J gave up 13 bases and V 6 bases, and 10 bases lay outside the gene matches. The CDR3 is 15 amino acids. This CDR3 reads CASRGGLAGGDEQYF. CDR3 bases: TGTGCCAGCAGGGGGGGACTAGCGGGAGGCGATGAGCAGTACTTC.

On this clonotype: The junction departs from the called germline gene at one end, perhaps through a read error. The rearrangement uses TRBV24-1 and TRBJ2-5; 8 bases agree with TRBD2. Per germline, CDR1 KGHDR and CDR2 SFDVKD. This CDR3 is built from 16 residues. In DNA form, the CDR3 reads TGTGCCACCAGTGATTTCGGGAGGGCCAACCAAGGGACCCAGTACTTC. The encoded protein is CATSDFGRANQGTQYF.

The rearrangement links TRBV18 to TRBJ1-2; D not resolved. Germline CDR1 and CDR2: KGHSH and LQKENI. The CDR3 spans 15 residues. V lost 6 bases to trimming and J lost 4 bases, with 18 bases between them. CDR3: CASSLQTGNLYGYTF. The CDR3 DNA reads TGTGCCAGCTCGTTGCAGACGGGGAACCTCTATGGCTACACCTTC. Full variable domain (missing parts from reference TRBV18 and TRBJ1-2): NAGVMQNPRHLVRRRGQEARLRCSPMKGHSHVYWYRQLPEEGLKFMVYLQKENIIDESGMPKERFSAEFPKEGPSILRIQQVVRGDSAAYFCASSLQTGNLYGYTFGSGTRLTVV.

This clonotype came up a few times. The J gene is TRBJ2-3, the V gene TRBV5-6, with D possibly matching TRBD1 (6 bases). This CDR3 has 15 amino acids. The V gene lost 4 bases and the J gene lost 2 bases, with 14 bases spanning the gap. From germline, CDR1 is SGHDT and CDR2 YYEEEE. The CDR3 nucleotides read TGTGCCAGCAGCGGATGGACAGCCCACACAGATACGCAGTATTTT. Protein: CASSGWTAHTDTQYF.

Of note for this clonotype: A read error may account for a junction end that differs from germline. The rearrangement joins TRBV5-1 to TRBJ2-2; weak D call: TRBD2 (5 bases). CDR1 SGHRS and CDR2 YFSETQ come from the germline V gene. This CDR3 has 15 amino acids. As DNA, the CDR3 is TGCGCCAGCAGCATGGGTCTACATAGCACCGGGGAGCTGGTTTTT. The encoded protein is CASSMGLHSTGELVF.

This clonotype showed up many times. The chain uses TRBV5-6 and TRBJ2-1; no clear D gene. Germline values: CDR1 SGHDT, CDR2 YYEEEE. The ends were cut back, 0 bases at V and 1 base at J, with 11 bases in the middle. The CDR3 has 16 residues. CDR3 amino acids: CASSLGSLGSYNEQFF. The CDR3 DNA reads as TGTGCCAGCAGCTTGGGCTCCCTCGGGTCCTACAATGAGCAGTTCTTC.

This clonotype was seen ten or more times. The rearrangement uses TRBV15 and TRBJ2-3; 8 bases agree with TRBD2. The CDR3 covers 17 residues. The V and J ends lost 0 bases and 10 bases, in that order; junction bases with no gene match: 15. Germline assignment: CDR1 LNHNV and CDR2 YYDKDF (reference sequence). The CDR3 nucleotides read TGTGCCACCAGCAGAGATCTCAACGGGGGGGCCTTTCGTGCGCAGTATTTT. It codes for CATSRDLNGGAFRAQYF. The variable domain in full, completed from reference TRBV15 and TRBJ2-3, reads DAMVIQNPRYQVTQFGKPVTLSCSQTLNHNVMYWYQQKSSQAPKLLFHYYDKDFNNEADTPDNFQSRRPNTSFCFLDIRSPGLGDTAMYLCATSRDLNGGAFRAQYFGPGTRLTVL.

The V and J genes are TRBV7-2 and TRBJ2-1; TRBD2 is a possible D gene (6 bases). Per germline, CDR1 SGHTA and CDR2 FQGNSA. V was clipped by 2 bases and J by 3 bases, with 11 bases between them. The CDR3 length is 15 residues. CDR3 DNA sequence: TGTGCCAGCAGCTTAAGGGCGGGATTCTACAATGAGCAGTTCTTC. This sequence encodes CASSLRAGFYNEQFF. The full variable domain, its missing parts supplied by reference TRBV7-2 and TRBJ2-1, is GAGVSQSPSNKVTEKGKDVELRCDPISGHTALYWYRQSLGQGLEFLIYFQGNSAPDKSGLPSDRFSAERTGGSVSTLTIQRTQQEDSAVYLCASSLRAGFYNEQFFGPGTRLTVL.

V is TRBV3-1 and J is TRBJ2-5; 7 nucleotides line up with TRBD2. The V gene's germline CDR1 is LGHDT and CDR2 YNNKEL (reference sequence). Trimming took 1 base from V and 1 from J; bases not matched to a gene: 6. The CDR3 is made up of 16 amino acids. Here the CDR3 DNA reads TGTGCCAGCAGCCAAGGTCTAGCGGCTGCCCAAGAGACCCAGTACTTC. Encoded protein: CASSQGLAAAQETQYF.

A note on this clonotype: This may arise from a read error, as a much more abundant clone is one base away. The chain uses TRBV5-1 and TRBJ1-2; D is undetermined. Germline V gives CDR1 SGHRS, CDR2 YFSETQ. This CDR3 is built from 14 residues. CDR3 bases: TGCGCCAGCAGCTTGGACGGCAGGAACTGTGGCTACACCTTC. Amino acids: CASSLDGRNCGYTF.

There are many counts of this clonotype. The rearrangement links TRBV6-5 to TRBJ2-1, with D tentatively TRBD2 (6 bases). Germline-derived CDR1 and CDR2 are MNHEY and SVGAGI. Trimming removed 0 bases at V and 3 bases at J, with 9 bases between. The CDR3 is made up of 15 amino acids. The CDR3 DNA reads as TGTGCCAGCAGTTACTCGCTGGACTACTACAATGAGCAGTTCTTC. Its protein is CASSYSLDYYNEQFF.

The sample holds many counts of this clonotype. The DNA for the CDR3 is TGTGCCAGCAGCCAATTACTAGCGGGTTCCTACGAGCAGTACTTC. Its translation is CASSQLLAGSYEQYF. The rearrangement joins TRBV14 to TRBJ2-7; 9 bases agree with TRBD2. Looked up from germline, CDR1 is SGHDN and CDR2 is FVKESK. Trimming cost V 2 bases and J 1 base; bases outside gene matches: 3. CDR3 length equals 15 residues.

This clonotype was counted a few times. CDR3 loop: CASRGLAGSSYEQYF. CDR3 coding DNA: TGTGCCAGCAGAGGACTAGCGGGGAGCTCCTACGAGCAGTACTTC. This chain links TRBV6-5 with TRBJ2-7; 12 bases agree with TRBD2. Germline V gives CDR1 MNHEY, CDR2 SVGAGI. The CDR3 has 15 amino acids. J gave up 0 bases and V 6 bases, and 3 bases lay outside the gene matches.

The chain combines TRBV7-9 with TRBJ1-6; D is unclear. The CDR3 totals 12 residues. Between the trimmed V and J ends, which lost 5 bases and 13 bases, there was a span of 12 bases. Per germline, CDR1 SEHNR and CDR2 FQNEAQ (reference sequence). This chain's CDR3 is CASSHYGLPLHF. The CDR3 DNA reads TGTGCCAGCAGCCACTACGGGTTGCCCCTCCACTTT. The whole variable domain, filled in from reference TRBV7-9 and TRBJ1-6, reads DTGVSQNPRHKITKRGQNVTFRCDPISEHNRLYWYRQTLGQGPEFLTYFQNEAQLEKSRLLSDRFSAERPKGSFSTLEIQRTEQGDSAMYLCASSHYGLPLHFGNGTRLTVT.

This sequence joins TRBV5-1 and TRBJ2-3; 9 bases agree with TRBD2. CDR1 and CDR2 from the germline V gene are SGHRS and YFSETQ. The length of the CDR3 is 14 residues. V shed 4 bases and J 3 bases; nucleotides not matched to a gene: 3. CDR3 residues: CASSGLAFTDTQYF. The CDR3 nucleotides read TGCGCCAGCAGCGGACTAGCGTTTACAGATACGCAGTATTTT.

In this sample, this clonotype turned up many times. This rearrangement joins TRBV5-1 to TRBJ2-1; 12 bases are shared with TRBD2. Per the germline V gene, CDR1 is SGHRS and CDR2 is YFSETQ. The CDR3 has 16 residues. V was pared by 4 bases and J by 3 bases, with 5 bases of the junction left unmatched. The CDR3 nucleotides read TGCGCCAGCAGCCCACAGACTAGCGGGAGCTACAATGAGCAGTTCTTC. This codes for CASSPQTSGSYNEQFF.

This chain connects TRBV6-5 to TRBJ2-3; D unresolved. The CDR3 length is 16 residues. V dropped 6 bases and J dropped 1 base, with 17 bases sitting between them. Germline-derived CDR1 and CDR2 are MNHEY and SVGAGI. The chain's CDR3 is CASRTHRRLRTDTQYF. The CDR3 DNA reads as TGTGCCAGCAGGACCCACCGCAGGTTACGCACAGATACGCAGTATTTT.